The clone carrying this T cell receptor (beta chain) was counted a few times. Its antigen remains unidentified. This entry belongs to a study of T cells in Graves' hyperthyroidism and ophthalmopathy. Trimming stripped 3 bases from V and 5 bases from J, with 10 bases between. Germline V lookup: CDR1 KGHSH, CDR2 LQKENI. This CDR3 has 13 residues. Whole-study results and caveats: Blood also held most thyroid clonotypes expanded beyond 0.001.

Clinical Activity Scores of at least 3, NOSPECS grades of at least 4 and durations under 3 months characterized ophthalmopathy patients. Patients were excluded because of uncontrolled infection, other autoimmune disease, pregnancy or lactation. Used for diagnoses were clinical symptoms, serum thyroxine and TRAb, thyroid ultrasound and orbital computed tomography. Amplified TCR beta CDR3 regions came from RNA transcripts. HTBI primers drove first-round RT-PCR of the TCR CDR3. A single record per CDR3 protein comes from TCRdb applying MiXCR to the multiplex PCR reads. The table has 350,000 to 450,000 distinct CDR3 sequences, over 11% seen once; the top ten hold 25% to 30%.

The genes are TRBV18 and TRBJ2-5; D is perhaps TRBD2 (5 bases). The TCR sequence derives from a man aged 45-60 years with Graves' ophthalmopathy. The sample consisted of blood. CDR3 region: CASSPLREETQYF. In DNA, the CDR3 is TGTGCCAGCTCACCCCTGAGGGAGGAGACCCAGTACTTC.